The sequence of this T cell receptor beta chain was determined in a study of cytomegalovirus exposure and HLA in healthy donors. The V and J ends lost 2 bases and 3 bases respectively, with 11 bases between them. Germline CDR1 MDHEN, CDR2 SYDVKM. The CDR3 runs 14 residues. Concerning this clone: The sample holds other DNA sequences that translate to the same CDR3.

Produced via immunoSEQ multiplex PCR; TCRdb's table is partial and in-frame only. The repertoire holds about 220,000 clones, almost 90% seen once, with 2.9% in the top ten. J is TRBJ2-7 and V is TRBV28; maybe TRBD2 (6 bases). The source material was PBMCs. The clonotype was recovered from a woman younger than 35 in good health and CMV-seronegative. The CDR3 reads CASSLGGRGYEQYF. The CDR3 DNA sequence: TGTGCCAGCAGTTTAGGGGGGAGAGGCTACGAGCAGTACTTC.